A selection of T cell receptor beta chains follows, all from one sample in a study of long-term antiretroviral therapy in people with HIV. The assay was immunoSEQ multiplex PCR, and TCRdb's table has in-frame clones only and misses some. The sample carries some 14,000 clones, around 83% recorded once. This specimen was unsorted PBMCs, taken just before starting antiretroviral therapy. The receptors originated from a man in his forties with HIV. CDR3s include the opening cysteine and the closing phenylalanine or tryptophan. The D gene is left open where the match is weak. Clone sizes are given selectively: once, few, many, or a class where the clone is expanded.

TRBV5-1	TRBJ2-2	NA	NA	CASSEDLPGELFF	TGCGCCAGCAGCGAGGACTTACCCGGGGAGCTGTTTTTT
TRBV10-1	TRBJ2-7	once	TRBD2	CASSEYTSGHRAYEQYF	TGCGCCAGCAGTGAGTATACTAGCGGGCATCGGGCTTACGAGCAGTACTTC
TRBV18	TRBJ2-3	NA	NA	CASSRLHSSTDTQYF	TGTGCCAGCTCACGACTGCACTCTAGCACAGATACGCAGTATTTT
TRBV13	TRBJ2-1	NA	TRBD2	CASTLEGPGTSGYNEQFF	TGTGCCAGCACCCTCGAGGGGCCCGGGACTAGCGGTTACAATGAGCAGTTCTTC
TRBV21-1	TRBJ1-6	NA	NA	CASTIPGHQSSPLHF	TGTGCCAGCACCATCCCGGGACATCAAAGTTCACCCCTCCACTTT
TRBV6-1	TRBJ2-7	NA	TRBD1	CASSGYTGTGNYEQYF	TGTGCCAGCAGTGGTTACACCGGGACAGGGAACTACGAGCAGTACTTC
TRBV11-2	TRBJ2-2	NA	TRBD1	CASSPEAGGNTGELFF	TGTGCCAGCAGCCCCGAGGCAGGGGGGAACACCGGGGAGCTGTTTTTT
TRBV11-2	TRBJ2-7	NA	TRBD1	CASSTDRGQYF	TGTGCCAGCAGCACGGACAGGGGGCAGTACTTC
TRBV9	TRBJ2-3	NA	TRBD2	CASSALAGVYTDTQYF	TGTGCCAGCAGCGCACTAGCGGGAGTTTACACAGATACGCAGTATTTT
TRBV7-8	TRBJ2-7	NA	TRBD2	CASSLGETSGYQRYYEQYF	TGTGCCAGCAGCTTAGGGGAGACTAGCGGATACCAAAGATACTACGAGCAGTACTTC
TRBV6-5	TRBJ2-3	NA	NA	CASSEDPSTDTQYF	TGTGCCAGCAGCGAAGACCCAAGCACAGATACGCAGTATTTT
TRBV2	TRBJ1-4	NA	TRBD1	CASRRRTGVFEKLFF	TGTGCCAGCAGACGGCGTACAGGGGTTTTTGAAAAACTGTTTTTT
TRBV7-8	TRBJ2-2	NA	NA	CASSLVGTVHGELFF	TGTGCCAGCAGCCTAGTAGGGACCGTCCACGGGGAGCTGTTTTTT
TRBV6-1	TRBJ1-2	few	NA	CASREIQDGYTF	TGTGCCAGCAGAGAAATCCAGGATGGCTACACCTTC
TRBV30	TRBJ2-1	NA	NA	CAWRDGFDEQFF	TGTGCCTGGCGTGACGGGTTTGATGAGCAGTTCTTC
TRBV6-1	TRBJ1-1	NA	NA	CASRTTENTEAFF	TGTGCCAGCAGGACGACAGAGAACACTGAAGCTTTCTTT
TRBV10-2	TRBJ1-6	NA	TRBD1	CASSEPGGWGDGDNSPLHF	TGCGCCAGCAGTGAGCCAGGGGGGTGGGGGGATGGAGATAATTCACCCCTCCACTTT
TRBV19	TRBJ1-4	NA	NA	CASSYDKEKLFF	TGTGCCAGTAGTTATGACAAGGAAAAACTGTTTTTT
TRBV12-5	TRBJ1-2	few	NA	CASGPGQLFYGYTF	TGTGCTAGTGGCCCAGGACAGTTATTCTATGGCTACACCTTC
TRBV19	TRBJ2-1	NA	NA	CASSIDHPSRIYNEQFF	TGTGCCAGTAGTATAGATCATCCTAGCCGAATTTACAATGAGCAGTTCTTC
TRBV5-6	TRBJ1-1	NA	NA	CASSLVARNEAFF	TGTGCCAGCAGCTTGGTGGCCAGAAATGAAGCTTTCTTT
TRBV27	TRBJ1-2	few	TRBD1	CASSPLPAGGGEGYTF	TGTGCCAGCAGTCCTCTCCCGGCAGGGGGCGGGGAGGGCTACACCTTC
TRBV9	TRBJ1-1	NA	TRBD1	CASSPDRVDTEAFF	TGTGCCAGCAGCCCGGACAGGGTAGACACTGAAGCTTTCTTT
TRBV6-5	TRBJ1-2	NA	NA	CASSNSSLRLYGYTF	TGTGCCAGCAGTAACTCCTCTTTACGTCTCTATGGCTACACCTTC
TRBV9	TRBJ2-2	NA	NA	CASSASRGQGSAETGELFF	TGTGCCAGCAGCGCGTCCCGGGGGCAGGGCTCGGCAGAAACCGGGGAGCTGTTTTTT
TRBV2	TRBJ2-7	few	NA	CASSEALPGTGLYEQYF	TGTGCCAGCAGTGAAGCGCTTCCGGGAACAGGGCTCTACGAGCAGTACTTC
TRBV10-3	TRBJ1-5	NA	NA	CAISGAVNQPQHF	TGTGCCATCAGTGGGGCAGTGAATCAGCCCCAGCATTTT
TRBV7-8	TRBJ2-1	NA	NA	CASSMPRGEQFF	TGTGCCAGCAGCATGCCTCGGGGTGAGCAGTTCTTC
TRBV2	TRBJ1-6	NA	NA	CASSGPGVNSPLHF	TGTGCCAGCAGTGGCCCAGGGGTTAATTCACCCCTCCACTTT
TRBV19	TRBJ1-2	NA	TRBD1	CASSTRQGEGYTF	TGTGCCAGTAGTACCCGACAGGGGGAGGGCTACACCTTC
TRBV6-5	TRBJ1-2	NA	NA	CASSEQGWSGYTF	TGTGCCAGCAGTGAACAGGGATGGTCTGGCTACACCTTC
TRBV10-2	TRBJ2-5	NA	TRBD1	CASSAGTVLPQETQYF	TGCGCCAGCAGTGCGGGGACAGTGCTTCCCCAAGAGACCCAGTACTTC
TRBV7-6	TRBJ2-3	NA	TRBD1	CASSLVGTGGEDTQYF	TGTGCCAGCAGCTTAGTCGGGACAGGTGGGGAAGATACGCAGTATTTT
TRBV10-3	TRBJ1-2	NA	TRBD1	CAISEPNSPDRLYGYTF	TGTGCCATCAGTGAGCCTAATTCTCCGGACAGGTTGTATGGCTACACCTTC
TRBV19	TRBJ1-5	NA	NA	CASSTSRGAWQPQHF	TGTGCCAGTAGTACAAGTAGGGGGGCTTGGCAGCCCCAGCATTTT
TRBV7-9	TRBJ2-1	NA	NA	CASSLGAARTIGVHEQFF	TGTGCCAGCAGCTTAGGAGCGGCTAGAACGATAGGAGTCCATGAGCAGTTCTTC
TRBV13	TRBJ1-2	NA	NA	CASSLGGELEGGYTF	TGTGCCAGCAGCTTAGGAGGGGAGCTCGAGGGTGGCTACACCTTC
TRBV13	TRBJ2-7	NA	TRBD1	CASSLGQGIYEQYF	TGTGCCAGCAGCCTAGGACAGGGGATTTACGAGCAGTACTTC
TRBV11-3	TRBJ2-2	NA	TRBD1	CASSLGQIQTGELFF	TGTGCCAGCAGCTTGGGACAGATACAAACCGGGGAGCTGTTTTTT
TRBV18	TRBJ2-3	NA	TRBD2	CASSRGLAGITDTQYF	TGTGCCAGCTCACGGGGACTAGCGGGCATCACAGATACGCAGTATTTT
TRBV5-1	TRBJ1-4	NA	NA	CASSIGSSATNEKLFF	TGCGCCAGCAGCATTGGGTCCAGTGCAACTAATGAAAAACTGTTTTTT
TRBV19	TRBJ2-7	NA	NA	CASSIFMDYEQYF	TGTGCCAGTAGTATTTTTATGGACTACGAGCAGTACTTC
TRBV5-1	TRBJ2-2	once	TRBD1	CASSLAGGGGELFF	TGCGCCAGCAGCCTGGCAGGGGGCGGCGGGGAGCTGTTTTTT
TRBV4-2	TRBJ2-6	NA	NA	CASSQADSGANVLTF	TGTGCCAGCAGCCAAGCAGACTCTGGGGCCAACGTCCTGACTTTC
TRBV6-5	TRBJ2-2	once	TRBD1	CASSRQGARTGELFF	TGTGCCAGCAGTAGACAGGGGGCGAGAACCGGGGAGCTGTTTTTT
TRBV18	TRBJ2-1	NA	TRBD2	CASSPSTSGRLNEQFF	TGTGCCAGCTCACCGTCGACTAGCGGAAGATTAAATGAGCAGTTCTTC
TRBV19	TRBJ1-1	NA	NA	CASSIFSTEAFF	TGTGCCAGTAGTATTTTCTCCACTGAAGCTTTCTTT
TRBV6-1	TRBJ2-7	NA	NA	CASSPLAEQYF	TGTGCCAGCAGTCCGCTGGCCGAGCAGTACTTC
TRBV6-5	TRBJ1-2	NA	TRBD1	CASSYDLQGRNGYTF	TGTGCCAGCAGTTACGACCTACAGGGGCGGAATGGCTACACCTTC
TRBV9	TRBJ2-2	few	NA	CASSQNPQMTGTNTGELFF	TGTGCCAGCAGCCAAAACCCACAAATGACTGGTACGAACACCGGGGAGCTGTTTTTT
TRBV19	TRBJ1-1	NA	NA	CASSLRARDGSSVAFF	NA
TRBV6-6	TRBJ2-3	few	TRBD2	CASRPLAGETDTQYF	TGTGCCAGCAGGCCCCTAGCGGGGGAAACAGATACGCAGTATTTT
TRBV7-9	TRBJ2-3	NA	NA	CASSLTAGRITDTQYF	TGTGCCAGCAGCCTAACGGCGGGAAGAATCACAGATACGCAGTATTTT
TRBV10-1	TRBJ2-2	NA	TRBD2	CASSEVAGATGELFF	TGCGCCAGCAGTGAGGTCGCGGGAGCAACCGGGGAGCTGTTTTTT
TRBV9	TRBJ2-5	NA	NA	CASSVSGSYQETQYF	TGTGCCAGCAGCGTATCGGGCAGTTACCAAGAGACCCAGTACTTC
TRBV11-2	TRBJ1-4	NA	NA	CASSLDRVEKLFF	TGTGCCAGCAGCTTAGACAGGGTCGAAAAACTGTTTTTT
TRBV11-2	TRBJ1-1	NA	TRBD1	CASSLGQGTNTEAFF	TGTGCCAGCAGCTTGGGACAGGGGACCAACACTGAAGCTTTCTTT
TRBV30	TRBJ2-7	few	NA	CALQAPLSYEQYF	TGTGCCCTACAGGCACCGCTCTCCTACGAGCAGTACTTC